The 7 T cell receptor beta chains in this list originate from one sample, sequenced in a study of T-cell reconstitution after alpha-beta-depleted transplantation in children. Unique molecular identifiers were used to barcode this TCRbeta library. TCRdb fed the PCR reads into MiXCR, producing one record per CDR3 protein. Among 250,000 to 350,000 distinct CDR3 sequences listed, around 25% were seen once. This specimen consisted of PBMCs, mostly from graft donor cells, obtained 180 days after TCRalphabeta/CD19-depleted stem cell transplant. The source is a male patient between 10 and 17 years old who had a stem cell transplant for acute lymphoblastic leukemia, so the T cells may come from the graft donor.

This clonotype was counted many times. The chain is built from TRBV12-3 or TRBV12-4 and TRBJ2-1; the D is unclear. The CDR3 runs 14 residues. Trimming shortened V by 4 bases and J by 5 bases, and 12 bases separated the two germline ends. The CDR3 bases are TGTGCCAGCAGTTGGCAGAGACCCGACAATGAGCAGTTCTTC. This gives the protein CASSWQRPDNEQFF.

This clonotype was picked up a small number of times. This chain links TRBV20-1 with TRBJ2-1; TRBD2 agrees at 8 bases. V lost 3 bases and J lost 2; bases outside the gene matches: 0. Germline V gene lookup returns CDR1 DFQATT and CDR2 SNEGSKA (reference sequence). The CDR3 length is 13 residues. The CDR3 sequence is CSASGRAYNEQFF. The CDR3 DNA follows: TGCAGTGCTAGCGGGAGGGCCTACAATGAGCAGTTCTTC.

This clonotype was seen only a few times. The chain uses TRBV11-2 and TRBJ2-1, with TRBD2 matching 13 bases. The CDR3 loop spans 16 amino acids. CDR1 is SGHAT and CDR2 is FQNNGV in the germline V gene. Trimming at V came to 2 bases and at J to 7 bases, leaving 5 bases not matched to a gene. CDR3 residues: CASSLTSGRAWNEQFF. Written as DNA, the CDR3 is TGTGCCAGCAGCTTAACTAGCGGGAGGGCATGGAATGAGCAGTTCTTC.

The chain couples TRBV20-1 to TRBJ2-7; D tentatively reads TRBD1 or TRBD2 (6 bases each). Trimming took 3 bases from V and 7 from J, leaving 22 bases between them. Germline CDR1 and CDR2: DFQATT and SNEGSKA (reference sequence). The CDR3 loop spans 15 amino acids. The CDR3 region has the DNA TGCAGTGCTAGGAAAGGCATTAGGGGGGCTGGGGAGCAGTACTTC. Translation gives CSARKGIRGAGEQYF.

This clonotype was counted between two and nine times. The gene calls are TRBV12-3 or TRBV12-4 and TRBJ1-2; D remains ambiguous. The germline V and J ends were trimmed by 3 bases and 6 bases, with 11 bases remaining between them. This CDR3 has 13 amino acids. CDR3 sequence (DNA): TGTGCCAGCAGTTTCAGGTTTCGGCATGGCTACACCTTC. It is translated as CASSFRFRHGYTF.

This clonotype was counted between two and nine times. The chain carries TRBV2 and TRBJ2-7; D is perhaps TRBD2 (6 bases). The CDR3 is 15 amino acids. The germline V gene encodes CDR1 SNHLY and CDR2 FYNNEI. Trimming stripped 8 bases from V and 0 bases from J, with 17 bases between. CDR3 protein: CASGGITLSSYEQYF. CDR3 nucleotide sequence: TGTGCCAGCGGGGGGATTACCTTATCCTCCTACGAGCAGTACTTC.

This clonotype was recorded only once. Just one base apart from a much larger clone, this may be a read error. This chain joins TRBV5-1 and TRBJ1-5; D gene ambiguous. The CDR3 runs to 16 residues. Germline V gene sequence: CDR1 SGHRS, CDR2 YFSETQ. The V end lost 0 bases, the J end lost 1 base, and 11 bases lay between the germline ends. For the CDR3, the DNA is TGCGCCAGCAGCTTGGGAGGAGAAAAAAGCAATCAGCCCCAGCATTTT. It yields the protein CASSLGGEKSNQPQHF.